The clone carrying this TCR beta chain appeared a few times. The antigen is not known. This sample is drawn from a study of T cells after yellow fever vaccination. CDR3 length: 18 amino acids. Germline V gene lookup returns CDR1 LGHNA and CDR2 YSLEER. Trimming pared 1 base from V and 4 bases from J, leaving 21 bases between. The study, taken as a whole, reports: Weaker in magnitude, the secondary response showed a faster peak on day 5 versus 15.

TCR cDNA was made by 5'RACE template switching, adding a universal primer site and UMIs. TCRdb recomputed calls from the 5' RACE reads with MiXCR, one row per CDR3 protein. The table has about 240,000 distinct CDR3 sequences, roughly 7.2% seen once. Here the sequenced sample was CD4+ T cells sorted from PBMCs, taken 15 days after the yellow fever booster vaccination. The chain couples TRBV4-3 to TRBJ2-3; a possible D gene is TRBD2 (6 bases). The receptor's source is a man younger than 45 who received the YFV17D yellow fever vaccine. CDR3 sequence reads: CASSQASAVAGSSDTQYF. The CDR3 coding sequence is TGCGCCAGCAGCCAAGCGAGCGCTGTGGCGGGATCCTCAGATACGCAGTATTTT.